This TCR beta chain was recovered during a study of cytomegalovirus exposure and HLA in healthy donors. Broader study findings: A later analysis by the authors found several of the most significant clusters apparently linked to common viral pathogens. Across donors, sequencing depth was assumed by presence/absence analyses to be roughly uniform. Most subjects' HLA-A and HLA-B alleles were reportedly predicted from TCR beta sequences.

A word on this clone: The antigen remains undetermined.

The PCR made use of 60 Vbeta and 13 Jbeta primers. Sequencing used immunoSEQ multiplex PCR; TCRdb keeps in-frame clones, though not all of them. The sample has roughly 150,000 clones, 68% seen once; the top ten hold around 4.2%. The CDR3 is 14 residues long. CDR1 SGHVS and CDR2 FNYEAQ come from the germline V gene. V shed 0 bases and J shed 6 bases, with 9 bases lying between them. V usage is TRBV7-6 and J usage is TRBJ1-5; TRBD1 is a possible D gene (5 bases). The sample was PBMCs. The TCR comes from a man in his 60s in good health and CMV-seronegative. The DNA for the CDR3 is TGTGCCAGCAGCTTAGCAGGGGAGGGTCAGCCCCAGCATTTT. Translating gives CASSLAGEGQPQHF.